These 3 T cell receptor beta chains were sequenced from one sample in a study of blood T cell repertoires in COVID-19. Data came from immunoSEQ multiplex PCR; TCRdb stores just in-frame clones and leaves some out. Seen here are around 250,000 clones, approximately 85% observed once, and the top ten hold under 2.5%. Specimen: PBMCs or T cells enriched from blood (not recorded which). The receptors were sampled from a woman between 45 and 60 years old who had recovered from COVID-19.

This clone has just one count. The rearrangement uses TRBV27 and TRBJ2-6; the D gene is possibly TRBD1 (6 bases). V was trimmed by 5 bases and J by 2 bases, leaving 13 bases between them. The length of the CDR3 is 16 residues. Germline lookup yields CDR1 MNHEY and CDR2 SMNVEV (reference sequence). CDR3 DNA: TGTGCCAGCAGTCTTTCAACAGGGACTGGGGCCAACGTCCTGACTTTC. Protein product: CASSLSTGTGANVLTF.

This clone was detected a few times. The CDR3 bases are TGTGCCAGCACCAGCGTATGCCCCGCCCTCGGACTACCTGACGACAATAATGAGCAGTTCTTC. It yields the protein CASTSVCPALGLPDDNNEQFF. The V gene is TRBV9, the J gene TRBJ2-1; D is perhaps TRBD2 (6 bases). The CDR3 runs to 21 residues. The germline CDR1 and CDR2 sequences are SGDLS and YYNGEE. V was clipped by 6 bases and J by 7 bases, with 38 bases between them. The full variable domain, completed using reference TRBV9 and TRBJ2-1, is DSGVTQTPKHLITATGQRVTLRCSPRSGDLSVYWYQQSLDQGLQFLIQYYNGEERAKGNILERFSAQQFPDLHSELNLSSLELGDSALYFCASTSVCPALGLPDDNNEQFFGPGTRLTVL.

The chain carries TRBV24-1 and TRBJ1-2; 7 bases map to TRBD1. Losses at the gene ends were 3 bases for V and 4 bases for J; bases not matched to a gene: 10. Germline values: CDR1 KGHDR, CDR2 SFDVKD. The CDR3 runs 16 residues. The CDR3 DNA follows: TGTGCCACCAGTGATCCCTCCGGGACAGCTTCCTATGGCTACACCTTC. It encodes CATSDPSGTASYGYTF.